The 24 T cell receptor beta chains below all came from one sample that was sequenced in a study of shared clonotypes between healthy human individuals. Clones were sequenced by immunoSEQ multiplex PCR, and TCRdb holds only the in-frame ones, with some missing. The sample includes 450,000 to 500,000 clones, almost 80% seen only once; the top ten take about 12%. Material for sequencing was PBMCs. These receptors all stem from a middle-aged woman in good health. Some clones in this sample may be carry-over from other donors' samples.

This chain uses TRBV5-4 with TRBJ1-3; 12 nucleotides align to TRBD1. Germline loops: CDR1 SGHNT, CDR2 YYREEE (reference sequence). V was pared by 0 bases and J by 10 bases, with 2 bases of the junction left unmatched. CDR3 size: 14 residues. CDR3 sequence (DNA): TGTGCCAGCAGCTTGGCGGGACAGGGGGCTACCATATATTTT. Its translation: CASSLAGQGATIYF.

The gene calls are TRBV29-1 and TRBJ2-1, with TRBD2 identical over 8 bases. V was pared by 0 bases and J by 10 bases, with 5 bases of the junction left unmatched. Germline V gene data show CDR1 as SQVTM and CDR2 as ANQGSEA. This CDR3 has 13 residues. This CDR3 reads CSVEDTPSGEQFF. CDR3 nucleotide sequence: TGCAGCGTTGAAGACACTCCTAGCGGGGAGCAGTTCTTC.

The chain carries TRBV5-1 and TRBJ2-1; D gene uncertain. Germline V gene lookup returns CDR1 SGHRS and CDR2 YFSETQ. V lost 1 base, J lost 0 bases, and 8 bases lay in between. This CDR3 contains 15 residues. This CDR3 is CASSLSGLSYNEQFF. CDR3 in DNA: TGCGCCAGCAGCTTGTCCGGGCTCTCCTACAATGAGCAGTTCTTC.

The genes are TRBV29-1 and TRBJ2-7; weak D call: TRBD2 (7 bases). The length of the CDR3 is 13 residues. The germline gives CDR1 SQVTM, CDR2 ANQGSEA. The V gene lost 4 bases and the J gene lost 0 bases, with 10 bases spanning the gap. This CDR3 is CSVVGGHSYEQYF. CDR3 DNA sequence: TGCAGCGTTGTGGGGGGGCACTCCTACGAGCAGTACTTC.

There are many counts of this clone. V usage is TRBV23-1 and J usage is TRBJ1-2; D remains ambiguous. TRBV23-1 is recorded as an ORF, its role being uncertain. This CDR3 region has 14 residues. Trimming took off 2 bases at V and 4 bases at J, with 11 bases between the two ends. For the CDR3, the DNA is TGCGCCAGCAGTCAAACGAACATAAGCTATGGCTACACCTTC. Amino acids: CASSQTNISYGYTF.

This clone was seen a few times. The V gene is TRBV28, the J gene TRBJ2-2, with 10 bases aligning to TRBD2. CDR3 length: 18 residues. The ends lost 8 bases at V and 5 bases at J; junction bases unmatched: 17. Germline V gene sequence: CDR1 MDHEN, CDR2 SYDVKM. The CDR3 is CASGVLAGAGSRTGELFF. CDR3 coding DNA: TGTGCCAGCGGAGTTCTAGCGGGAGCCGGGAGTCGAACCGGGGAGCTGTTTTTT.

The V call is TRBV6-5, the J call TRBJ1-4, with a tentative D call TRBD1 (5 bases). This CDR3 is 13 amino acids long. In germline, CDR1 is MNHEY, CDR2 SVGAGI. The germline V and J ends were trimmed by 7 bases and 8 bases, with 14 bases remaining between them. The CDR3 loop is CASKEAGREKLFF. DNA of the CDR3: TGTGCCAGCAAAGAGGCAGGGAGGGAAAAACTGTTTTTT.

This clone was picked up one time. V is TRBV5-5 and J is TRBJ1-5; D gene ambiguous. The CDR3 has 14 amino acids. Germline V gene sequence: CDR1 SGHKS, CDR2 YYEKEE (reference sequence). V lost 3 bases to trimming and J lost 4 bases, with 11 bases between them. Here the CDR3 reads CASSYGWKNQPQHF. In DNA, the CDR3 is TGTGCCAGCAGCTACGGTTGGAAGAATCAGCCCCAGCATTTT.

The CDR3 region has the DNA TGCGCCAGCAGCCTTACCGACGCCGGGACTGAAGCTTTCTTT. It codes for CASSLTDAGTEAFF. The chain has TRBV5-1 and TRBJ1-1, with no clear D. Germline CDR1 and CDR2: SGHRS and YFSETQ. V dropped 4 bases and J dropped 5 bases, with 15 bases sitting between them. This CDR3 comprises 14 residues. The whole variable domain, filled in from reference TRBV5-1 and TRBJ1-1, reads KAGVTQTPRYLIKTRGQQVTLSCSPISGHRSVSWYQQTPGQGLQFLFEYFSETQRNKGNFPGRFSGRQFSNSRSEMNVSTLELGDSALYLCASSLTDAGTEAFFGQGTRLTVV.

The chain couples TRBV2 to TRBJ2-5; 13 bases fit TRBD2. The germline V gene encodes CDR1 SNHLY and CDR2 FYNNEI. The CDR3 consists of 15 residues. V gave up 8 bases and J gave up 11 bases; unmatched junction bases: 14. The CDR3 region is CASLATSGRPLEQYF. CDR3 in DNA: TGTGCCAGCCTCGCGACTAGCGGGAGGCCTCTTGAGCAGTACTTC.

The rearrangement joins TRBV7-2 to TRBJ2-7, with D perhaps TRBD1 (5 bases). CDR1 is SGHTA, CDR2 FQGNSA, per germline. V shed 5 bases and J shed 7 bases, with 18 bases lying between them. The CDR3 spans 14 residues. In DNA form, the CDR3 reads TGTGCCAGCAGCCCCCAGGGCGCCCTGGGGGAGCAGTACTTC. Protein product: CASSPQGALGEQYF.

The chain's CDR3 is CASSEQRWQYF. The CDR3 DNA sequence: TGCGCCAGCAGTGAACAGCGGTGGCAGTACTTC. The V gene is TRBV10-2, the J gene TRBJ2-7; weak D call: TRBD2 (5 bases). CDR1 and CDR2 (germline): WSHSY, SAAADI. V shed 3 bases and J shed 9 bases, with 9 bases lying between them. The length of the CDR3 is 11 residues.

The chain couples TRBV4-1 to TRBJ2-5, with 9 bases lining up with TRBD2. The CDR3 sequence is 13 residues long. CDR1 is MGHRA, CDR2 YSYEKL, per germline. Losses at the gene ends were 4 bases for V and 5 bases for J; bases not matched to a gene: 2. CDR3 nucleotides: TGCGCCAGCAGCCTAGCGGGAGTGGAGACCCAGTACTTC. Translation: CASSLAGVETQYF.

A remark on this clone: With a much larger clone just one base away, this may be a read error. The gene calls are TRBV28 and TRBJ2-2; tentatively, D is TRBD1 (5 bases). The CDR3 sequence is 13 residues long. Trimming pared 7 bases from V and 0 bases from J, leaving 6 bases between. From germline, CDR1 is MDHEN and CDR2 SYDVKM. CDR3 DNA: TGTGCCAGCAAAGGGGCGAACACCGGGGAGCTGTTTTTT. Its protein is CASKGANTGELFF.

Concerning this clone: One end of the junction does not line up with germline, which may come from a read error. The chain is built from TRBV7-7 and TRBJ2-1, with 9 bases lining up with TRBD2. The CDR3 has 15 residues. Germline CDR1 SSHAT, CDR2 FNYEAQ (reference sequence). The CDR3 nucleotides are TGTGCTAGCAGCTCATCGCGGACTAGCGCCAATGAGCAGTTCTTC. Translation gives CASSSSRTSANEQFF. The full variable domain, in which reference TRBV7-7 and TRBJ2-1 provide the parts outside the CDR3, is GAGVSQSPRYKVTKRGQDVTLRCDPISSHATLYWYQQALGQGPEFLTYFNYEAQPDKSGLPSDRFSAERPEGSISTLTIQRTEQRDSAMYRCASSSSRTSANEQFFGPGTRLTVL.

This chain uses TRBV7-9 with TRBJ1-5, with 7 bases identical to TRBD1. V was pared by 1 base and J by 2 bases, with 5 bases of the junction left unmatched. Germline lookup yields CDR1 SEHNR and CDR2 FQNEAQ (reference sequence). CDR3 size: 16 residues. CDR3: CASSLGQGGGNQPQHF. CDR3 DNA: TGTGCCAGCAGCTTAGGACAGGGAGGAGGCAATCAGCCCCAGCATTTT.

The chain couples TRBV28 to TRBJ2-3, with D perhaps matching TRBD1 (6 bases). This CDR3 is 16 amino acids long. Germline CDR1 reads MDHEN; CDR2 reads SYDVKM. Trimming pared 4 bases from V and 1 base from J, leaving 15 bases between. The DNA for the CDR3 is TGTGCCAGCAGTTCTACCCGGACAGTCCGCACAGATACGCAGTATTTT. Its protein is CASSSTRTVRTDTQYF.

V and J are TRBV29-1 and TRBJ2-1, with TRBD2 identical over 10 bases. V lost 6 bases, J lost 5 bases, and 4 bases stayed unmatched. The CDR3 totals 13 residues. Germline V gene data show CDR1 as SQVTM and CDR2 as ANQGSEA. CDR3 bases: TGCAGCGTCGGGACTAGCGCGAACAATGAGCAGTTCTTC. This sequence encodes CSVGTSANNEQFF.

This clone was counted once. CDR3 sequence: CSARGGLAGSSYEQYF. The CDR3 DNA reads as TGCAGCGCCCGAGGTGGACTAGCGGGGAGCTCCTACGAGCAGTACTTC. This sequence joins TRBV29-1 and TRBJ2-7; 12 bases are a match to TRBD2. The junction had 10 bases not matched to a gene; V was cut back by 7 bases and J by 0 bases. This CDR3 comprises 16 residues. Germline assignment: CDR1 SQVTM and CDR2 ANQGSEA.

This chain uses TRBV9 with TRBJ1-3, with a possible D match to TRBD1 (5 bases). V lost 2 bases, J lost 0 bases, and 12 bases lay in between. This CDR3 has 16 residues. Germline assignment: CDR1 SGDLS and CDR2 YYNGEE. The CDR3 loop is CASSVDSPPSGNTIYF. For the CDR3, the DNA is TGTGCCAGCAGCGTCGACAGCCCCCCCTCTGGAAACACCATATATTTT. Looking up the rest from reference TRBV9 and TRBJ1-3 gives the full variable domain: DSGVTQTPKHLITATGQRVTLRCSPRSGDLSVYWYQQSLDQGLQFLIQYYNGEERAKGNILERFSAQQFPDLHSELNLSSLELGDSALYFCASSVDSPPSGNTIYFGEGSWLTVV.

The chain recombines TRBV4-3 with TRBJ2-1; 11 bases align to TRBD2. After removal of 0 bases from V and 6 bases from J, the junction contained 4 bases not matched to a gene. Germline values: CDR1 LGHNA, CDR2 YSLEER. The CDR3 spans 16 residues. The CDR3 DNA sequence: TGCGCCAGCAGCCAAGAACTAGCGGGAGCTCCCAATGAGCAGTTCTTC. It codes for CASSQELAGAPNEQFF.

V and J are TRBV5-1 and TRBJ1-4; no firm D call. Trimming shortened V by 2 bases and J by 0 bases, and 8 bases separated the two germline ends. This CDR3 has 15 residues. Germline V gene data show CDR1 as SGHRS and CDR2 as YFSETQ. As DNA, the CDR3 is TGCGCCAGCAGCTTTAATTTTGCAACTAATGAAAAACTGTTTTTT. This codes for CASSFNFATNEKLFF. Full variable domain (rest looked up from reference TRBV5-1 and TRBJ1-4): KAGVTQTPRYLIKTRGQQVTLSCSPISGHRSVSWYQQTPGQGLQFLFEYFSETQRNKGNFPGRFSGRQFSNSRSEMNVSTLELGDSALYLCASSFNFATNEKLFFGSGTQLSVL.

Worth noting for this clone: This sequence is one base from a far larger clone and is likely a read error. The chain links TRBV4-2 to TRBJ2-5, with TRBD1 identical over 9 bases. Germline V gene lookup returns CDR1 LGHNA and CDR2 YNFKEQ. V trimming: 4 bases; J trimming: 11 bases; junction bases outside the gene matches: 14. The CDR3 loop spans 15 amino acids. CDR3 sequence (DNA): TGTGCCAGCAGCCGGTTAGGGGACAGGGCCTATGAGCAGTACTTC. Translation: CASSRLGDRAYEQYF.

The rearrangement links TRBV29-1 to TRBJ2-1, with D uncertain. The germline V gene has CDR1 SQVTM and CDR2 ANQGSEA. V was cut by 4 bases and J by 7 bases, with 8 bases left in between. The CDR3 loop spans 11 amino acids. CDR3 in amino acids: CSVVLRNEQFF. The CDR3 DNA sequence: TGCAGCGTTGTTTTGCGAAATGAGCAGTTCTTC.